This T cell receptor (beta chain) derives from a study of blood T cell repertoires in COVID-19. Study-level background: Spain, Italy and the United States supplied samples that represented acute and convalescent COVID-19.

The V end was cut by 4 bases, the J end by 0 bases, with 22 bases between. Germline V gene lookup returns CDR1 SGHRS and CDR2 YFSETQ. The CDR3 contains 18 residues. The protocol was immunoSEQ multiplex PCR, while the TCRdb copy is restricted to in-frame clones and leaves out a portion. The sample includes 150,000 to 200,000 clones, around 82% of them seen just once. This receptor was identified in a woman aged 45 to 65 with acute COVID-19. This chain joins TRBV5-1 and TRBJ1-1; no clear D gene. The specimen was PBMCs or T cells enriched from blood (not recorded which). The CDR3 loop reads CASSRQVTAMPMNTEAFF. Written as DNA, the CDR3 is TGCGCCAGCAGCCGTCAGGTAACAGCCATGCCCATGAACACTGAAGCTTTCTTT.